This TCR beta chain was captured in a study of OX40 agonist ivuxolimab in advanced cancers. Germline V gives CDR1 SEHNR, CDR2 FQNEAQ (reference sequence). CDR3 length: 15 amino acids. The V gene lost 0 bases and the J gene lost 7 bases, with 10 bases spanning the gap. General observations from the study: In the expanded peripheral T cells, antigen specificity was never determined. Clones of CD4+ and CD8+ blood T cells grew by week 6 at doses of 0.1 to 3.0 mg/kg.

Here immunoSEQ multiplex PCR was the method, and the copy in TCRdb shows in-frame clones only, minus some. This sample has 43,000 or so clones; around nine tenths occur once, and the top ten carry about 13%. About this clone: Its cognate antigen is unknown.

Sample: CD4+ or CD8+ T cells sorted from blood, taken in a trial of the OX40 agonist ivuxolimab. This clonotype was obtained from an adult with an advanced solid tumor such as melanoma, head and neck, liver or kidney cancer. This chain connects TRBV7-9 to TRBJ1-6, with unresolved D. The CDR3: CASSLAASANSPLHF. In DNA form, the CDR3 reads TGTGCCAGCAGCTTAGCTGCGTCAGCCAATTCACCCCTCCACTTT.